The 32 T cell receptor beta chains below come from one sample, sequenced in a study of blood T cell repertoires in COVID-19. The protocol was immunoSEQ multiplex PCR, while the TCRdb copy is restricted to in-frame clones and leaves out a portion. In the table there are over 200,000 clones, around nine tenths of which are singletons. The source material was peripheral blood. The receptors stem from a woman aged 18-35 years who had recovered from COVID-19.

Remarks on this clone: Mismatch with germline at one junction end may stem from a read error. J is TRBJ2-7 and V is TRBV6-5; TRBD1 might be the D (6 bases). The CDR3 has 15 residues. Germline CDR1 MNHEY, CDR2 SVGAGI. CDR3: CAISSEPGHSYEQYF. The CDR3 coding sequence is TGTGCCATCAGTTCGGAACCGGGACATTCCTACGAGCAGTACTTC.

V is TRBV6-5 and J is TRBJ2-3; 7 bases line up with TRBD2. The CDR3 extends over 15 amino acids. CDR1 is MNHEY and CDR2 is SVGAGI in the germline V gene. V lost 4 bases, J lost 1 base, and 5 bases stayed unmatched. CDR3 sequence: CASSSPGGGTDTQYF. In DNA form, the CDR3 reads TGTGCCAGCAGTTCCCCGGGAGGTGGCACAGATACGCAGTATTTT.

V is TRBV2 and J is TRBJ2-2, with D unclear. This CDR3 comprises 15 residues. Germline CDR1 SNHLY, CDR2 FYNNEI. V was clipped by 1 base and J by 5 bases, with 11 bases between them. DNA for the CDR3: TGTGCCAGCAGTGAAGGAGGCTTCCTGACCGGGGAGCTGTTTTTT. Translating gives CASSEGGFLTGELFF.

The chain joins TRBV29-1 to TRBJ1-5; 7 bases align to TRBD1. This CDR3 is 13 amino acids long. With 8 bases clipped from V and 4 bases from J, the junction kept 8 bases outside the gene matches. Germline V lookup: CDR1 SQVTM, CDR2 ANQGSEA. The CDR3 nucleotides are TGCAGCACAGGGACAGTTCCGAATCAGCCCCAGCATTTT. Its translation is CSTGTVPNQPQHF. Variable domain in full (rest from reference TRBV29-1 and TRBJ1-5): SAVISQKPSRDICQRGTSLTIQCQVDSQVTMMFWYRQQPGQSLTLIATANQGSEATYESGFVIDKFPISRPNLTFSTLTVSNMSPEDSSIYLCSTGTVPNQPQHFGDGTRLSIL.

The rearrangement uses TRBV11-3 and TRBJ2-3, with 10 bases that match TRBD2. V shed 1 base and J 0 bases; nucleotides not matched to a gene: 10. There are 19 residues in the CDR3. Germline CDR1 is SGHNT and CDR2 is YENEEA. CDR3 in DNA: TGTGCCAGCAGCTTAGGTGCTAGCGGGAGAGTCCCTAGCACAGATACGCAGTATTTT. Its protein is CASSLGASGRVPSTDTQYF.

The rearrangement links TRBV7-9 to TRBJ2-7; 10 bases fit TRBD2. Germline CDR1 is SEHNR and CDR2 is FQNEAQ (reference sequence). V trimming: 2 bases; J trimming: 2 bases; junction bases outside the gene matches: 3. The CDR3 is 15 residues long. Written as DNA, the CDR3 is TGTGCCAGCAGCTTACAAGCGGGAGGGGCCTACGAGCAGTACTTC. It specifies CASSLQAGGAYEQYF. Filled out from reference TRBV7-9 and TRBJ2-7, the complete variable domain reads DTGVSQNPRHKITKRGQNVTFRCDPISEHNRLYWYRQTLGQGPEFLTYFQNEAQLEKSRLLSDRFSAERPKGSFSTLEIQRTEQGDSAMYLCASSLQAGGAYEQYFGPGTRLTVT.

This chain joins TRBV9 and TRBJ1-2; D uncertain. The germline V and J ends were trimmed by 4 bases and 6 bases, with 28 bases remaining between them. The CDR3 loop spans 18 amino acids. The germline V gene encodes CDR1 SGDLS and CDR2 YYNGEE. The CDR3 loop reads CASSPVEGAFYREDGYTF. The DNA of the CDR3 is TGTGCCAGCAGCCCAGTGGAAGGCGCCTTCTACCGGGAGGATGGCTACACCTTC.

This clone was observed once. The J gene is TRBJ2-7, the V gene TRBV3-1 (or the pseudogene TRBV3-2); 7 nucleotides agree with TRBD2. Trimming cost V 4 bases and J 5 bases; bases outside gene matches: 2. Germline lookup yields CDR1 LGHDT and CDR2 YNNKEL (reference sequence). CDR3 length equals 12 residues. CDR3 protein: CASSPRGDEQYF. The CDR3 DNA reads TGTGCCAGCAGCCCCCGGGGGGACGAGCAGTACTTC.

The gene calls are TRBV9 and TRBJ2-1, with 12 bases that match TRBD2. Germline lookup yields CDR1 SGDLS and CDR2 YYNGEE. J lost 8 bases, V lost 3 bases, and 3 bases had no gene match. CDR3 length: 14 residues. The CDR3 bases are TGTGCCAGCAGCGCGACTAGCGGGGGCTATGAGCAGTTCTTC. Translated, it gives CASSATSGGYEQFF. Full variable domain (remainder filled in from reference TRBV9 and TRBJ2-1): DSGVTQTPKHLITATGQRVTLRCSPRSGDLSVYWYQQSLDQGLQFLIQYYNGEERAKGNILERFSAQQFPDLHSELNLSSLELGDSALYFCASSATSGGYEQFFGPGTRLTVL.

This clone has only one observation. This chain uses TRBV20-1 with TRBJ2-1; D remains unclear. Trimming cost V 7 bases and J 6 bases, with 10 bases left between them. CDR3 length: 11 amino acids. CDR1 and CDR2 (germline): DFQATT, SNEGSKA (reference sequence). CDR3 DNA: TGCAGTGACAAACGGGTCAATGAGCAGTTCTTC. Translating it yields CSDKRVNEQFF.

The CDR3 DNA reads TGCGCCAGCAGCCCCCGGGGAGCGGGAGTGCTGAGCTCCTACAATGAGCAGTTCTTC. Its protein is CASSPRGAGVLSSYNEQFF. The chain employs TRBV4-1 and TRBJ2-1; 8 bases fit TRBD2. The CDR3 contains 19 residues. Germline V lookup: CDR1 MGHRA, CDR2 YSYEKL. Trimming cost V 4 bases and J 0 bases; bases outside gene matches: 14.

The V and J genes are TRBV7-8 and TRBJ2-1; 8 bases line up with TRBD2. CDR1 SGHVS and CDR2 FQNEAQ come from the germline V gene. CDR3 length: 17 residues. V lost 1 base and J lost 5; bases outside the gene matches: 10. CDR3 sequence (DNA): TGTGCCAGCAGCTTAGGGGTGGAGCGGGAGTTCGACAATGAGCAGTTCTTC. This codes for CASSLGVEREFDNEQFF.

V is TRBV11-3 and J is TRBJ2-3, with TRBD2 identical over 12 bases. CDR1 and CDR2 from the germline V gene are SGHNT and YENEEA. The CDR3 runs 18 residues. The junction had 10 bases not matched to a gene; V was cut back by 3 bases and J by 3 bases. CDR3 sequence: CASSFTSSGRAGTDTQYF. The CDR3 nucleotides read TGTGCCAGCAGCTTTACGTCTAGCGGGAGGGCCGGGACAGATACGCAGTATTTT.

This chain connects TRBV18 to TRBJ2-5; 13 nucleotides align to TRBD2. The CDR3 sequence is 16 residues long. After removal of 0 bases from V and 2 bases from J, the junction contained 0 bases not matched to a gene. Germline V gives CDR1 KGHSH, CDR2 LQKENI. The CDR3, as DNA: TGTGCCAGCTCACCACCGGGACTAGCGGGACAAGAGACCCAGTACTTC. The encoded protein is CASSPPGLAGQETQYF.

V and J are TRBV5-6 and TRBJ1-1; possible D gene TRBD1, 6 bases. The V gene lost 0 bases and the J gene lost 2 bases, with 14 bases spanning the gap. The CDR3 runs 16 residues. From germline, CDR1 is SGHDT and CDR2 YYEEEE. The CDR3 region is CASSLAPDSGNTEAFF. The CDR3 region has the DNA TGTGCCAGCAGCTTGGCCCCGGACAGTGGCAACACTGAAGCTTTCTTT.

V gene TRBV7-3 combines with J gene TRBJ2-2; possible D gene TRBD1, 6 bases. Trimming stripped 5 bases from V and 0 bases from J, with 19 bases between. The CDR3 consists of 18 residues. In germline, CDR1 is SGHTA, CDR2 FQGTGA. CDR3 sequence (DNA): TGTGCCAGCAGCGAGACCGACTACAGGGCCGCGAACACCGGGGAGCTGTTTTTT. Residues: CASSETDYRAANTGELFF.

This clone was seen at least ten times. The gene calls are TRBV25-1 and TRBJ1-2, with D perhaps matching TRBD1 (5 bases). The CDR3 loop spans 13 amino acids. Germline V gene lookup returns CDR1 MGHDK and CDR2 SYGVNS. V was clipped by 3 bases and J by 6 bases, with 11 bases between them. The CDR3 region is CASSEYQGHGYTF. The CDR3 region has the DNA TGTGCCAGCAGTGAGTATCAGGGCCATGGCTACACCTTC.

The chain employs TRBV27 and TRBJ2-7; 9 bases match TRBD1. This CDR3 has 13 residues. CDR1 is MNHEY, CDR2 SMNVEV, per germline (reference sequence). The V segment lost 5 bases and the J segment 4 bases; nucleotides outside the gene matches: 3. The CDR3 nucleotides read TGTGCCAGCAGTCGGGACAGGGCTTACGAGCAGTACTTC. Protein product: CASSRDRAYEQYF.

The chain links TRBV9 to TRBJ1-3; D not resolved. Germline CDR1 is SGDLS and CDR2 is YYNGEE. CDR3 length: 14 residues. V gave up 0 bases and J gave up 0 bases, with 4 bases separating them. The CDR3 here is CASSVGASGNTIYF. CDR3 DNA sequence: TGTGCCAGCAGCGTAGGGGCCTCTGGAAACACCATATATTTT.

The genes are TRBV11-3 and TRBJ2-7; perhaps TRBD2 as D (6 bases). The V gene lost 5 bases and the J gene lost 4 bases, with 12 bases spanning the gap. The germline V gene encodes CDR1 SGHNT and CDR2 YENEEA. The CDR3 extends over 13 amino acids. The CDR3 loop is CASSPDGGYEQYF. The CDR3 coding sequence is TGTGCCAGCAGCCCCGACGGAGGGTACGAGCAGTACTTC.

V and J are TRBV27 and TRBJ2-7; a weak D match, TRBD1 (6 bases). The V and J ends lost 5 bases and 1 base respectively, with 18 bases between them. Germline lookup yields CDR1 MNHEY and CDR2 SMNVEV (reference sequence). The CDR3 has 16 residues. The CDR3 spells CASSSWGQRLSYEQYF. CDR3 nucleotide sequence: TGTGCCAGCAGTAGCTGGGGACAAAGACTATCCTACGAGCAGTACTTC.

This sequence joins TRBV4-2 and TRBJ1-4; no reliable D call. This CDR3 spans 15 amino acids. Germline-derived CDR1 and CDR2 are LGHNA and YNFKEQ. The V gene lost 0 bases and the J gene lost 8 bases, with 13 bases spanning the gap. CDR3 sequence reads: CASSQDHPGREKLFF. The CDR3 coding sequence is TGTGCCAGCAGCCAAGATCATCCGGGTAGGGAAAAACTGTTTTTT.

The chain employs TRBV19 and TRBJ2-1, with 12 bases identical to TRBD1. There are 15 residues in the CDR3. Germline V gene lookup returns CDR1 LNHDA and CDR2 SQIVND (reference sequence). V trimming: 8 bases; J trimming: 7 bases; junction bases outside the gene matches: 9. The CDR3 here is CASCDLGQGANEQFF. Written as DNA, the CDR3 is TGTGCCAGTTGCGACTTGGGACAGGGGGCGAATGAGCAGTTCTTC. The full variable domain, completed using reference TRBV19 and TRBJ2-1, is DGGITQSPKYLFRKEGQNVTLSCEQNLNHDAMYWYRQDPGQGLRLIYYSQIVNDFQKGDIAEGYSVSREKKESFPLTVTSAQKNPTAFYLCASCDLGQGANEQFFGPGTRLTVL.

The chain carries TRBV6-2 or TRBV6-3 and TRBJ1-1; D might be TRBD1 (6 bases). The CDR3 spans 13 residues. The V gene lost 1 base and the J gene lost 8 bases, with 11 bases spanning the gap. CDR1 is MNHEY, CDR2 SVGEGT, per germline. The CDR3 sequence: CASSYFDTGEAFF. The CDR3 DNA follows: TGTGCCAGCAGTTACTTCGATACAGGGGAAGCTTTCTTT.

As DNA, the CDR3 is TGTGCCAGTAGGACTGACAGGGGCGGCCAGCCCCAGCATTTT. It translates to CASRTDRGGQPQHF. The chain links TRBV2 to TRBJ1-5; 8 positions agree with TRBD1. Trimming took 9 bases from V and 7 from J; bases not matched to a gene: 11. The CDR3 extends over 14 amino acids. CDR1 and CDR2 from the germline V gene are SNHLY and FYNNEI.

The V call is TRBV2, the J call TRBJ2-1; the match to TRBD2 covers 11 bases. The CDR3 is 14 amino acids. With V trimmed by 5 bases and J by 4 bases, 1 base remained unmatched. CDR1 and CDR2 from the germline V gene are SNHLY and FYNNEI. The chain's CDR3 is CASSLAGGYNEQFF. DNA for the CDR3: TGTGCCAGCAGTCTAGCGGGAGGATACAATGAGCAGTTCTTC.

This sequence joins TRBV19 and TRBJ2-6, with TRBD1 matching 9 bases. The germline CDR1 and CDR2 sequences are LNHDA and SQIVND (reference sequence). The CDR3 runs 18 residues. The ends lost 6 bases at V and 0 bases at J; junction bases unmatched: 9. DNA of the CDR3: TGTGCCAGTAGACCCAACAGGGGGCGAAACTCTGGGGCCAACGTCCTGACTTTC. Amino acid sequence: CASRPNRGRNSGANVLTF.

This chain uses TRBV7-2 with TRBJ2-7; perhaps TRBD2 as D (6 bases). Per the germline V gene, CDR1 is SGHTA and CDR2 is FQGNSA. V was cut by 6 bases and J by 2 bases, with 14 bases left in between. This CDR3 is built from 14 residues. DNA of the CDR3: TGTGCCAGCAGGCAGGGAGGCGGCCCCTACGAGCAGTACTTC. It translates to CASRQGGGPYEQYF.

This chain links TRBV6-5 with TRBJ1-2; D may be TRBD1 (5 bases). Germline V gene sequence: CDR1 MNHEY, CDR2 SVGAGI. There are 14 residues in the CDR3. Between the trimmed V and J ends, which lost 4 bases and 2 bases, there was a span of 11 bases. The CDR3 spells CASSSEGLNYGYTF. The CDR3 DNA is TGTGCCAGCAGTTCCGAGGGACTAAACTATGGCTACACCTTC.

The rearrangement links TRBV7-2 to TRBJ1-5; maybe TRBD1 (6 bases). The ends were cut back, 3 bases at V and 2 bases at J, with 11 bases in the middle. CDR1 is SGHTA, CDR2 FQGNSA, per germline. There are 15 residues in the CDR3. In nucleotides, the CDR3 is TGTGCCAGCAGCTTGTTGGGGGCTGGCAATCAGCCCCAGCATTTT. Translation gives CASSLLGAGNQPQHF.

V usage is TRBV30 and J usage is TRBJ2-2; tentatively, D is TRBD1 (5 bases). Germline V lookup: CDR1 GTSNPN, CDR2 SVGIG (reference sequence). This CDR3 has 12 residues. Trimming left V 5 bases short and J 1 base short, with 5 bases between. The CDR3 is CAWGQNTGELFF. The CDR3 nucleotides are TGTGCCTGGGGACAGAACACCGGGGAGCTGTTTTTT. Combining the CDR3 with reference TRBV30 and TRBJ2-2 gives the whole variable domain SQTIHQWPATLVQPVGSPLSLECTVEGTSNPNLYWYRQAAGRGLQLLFYSVGIGQISSEVPQNLSASRPQDRQFILSSKKLLLSDSGFYLCAWGQNTGELFFGEGSRLTVL.

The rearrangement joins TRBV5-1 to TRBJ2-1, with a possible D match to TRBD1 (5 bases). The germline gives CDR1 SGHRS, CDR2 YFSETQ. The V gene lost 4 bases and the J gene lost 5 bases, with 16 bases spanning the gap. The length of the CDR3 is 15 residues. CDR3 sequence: CASSPTVGPNNEQFF. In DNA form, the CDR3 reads TGCGCCAGCAGCCCCACGGTGGGGCCAAACAATGAGCAGTTCTTC.